Listed below are T cell receptor beta chains from one sample, sequenced in a study of blood T cells in healthy people across ages. TCRdb reprocessed the 5' RACE reads via MiXCR and lists one record per CDR3 protein. The sample holds about 620,000 distinct CDR3 sequences, about 51% seen once. Sequenced material: blood. These receptors were collected from a woman of 80 years or more in good health. CDR3s include the opening cysteine and the closing phenylalanine or tryptophan. The D gene is left open where the match is weak. The size field is filled for only some rows; it gives once, few, many or a size class.

v_gene: TRBV4-1
j_gene: TRBJ2-7
d_gene: .
abundance: .
CDR3nt: TGCGCCAGCAGCCAAGTGGACTTCCTCGGCTCCTACTACGAGCAGTACTTC
CDR3aa: CASSQVDFLGSYYEQYF

v_gene: TRBV12-3/TRBV12-4
j_gene: TRBJ1-2
d_gene: .
abundance: .
CDR3nt: TGTGCCAGCAGTTTATTTTCGTCCCTGAGTTATGGCTACACCTTC
CDR3aa: CASSLFSSLSYGYTF

v_gene: TRBV5-5
j_gene: TRBJ1-1
d_gene: .
abundance: .
CDR3nt: TGTGCCAGCAGCTTGCCTGCGACAGCCTCGAACACTGAAGCTTTCTTT
CDR3aa: CASSLPATASNTEAFF

v_gene: TRBV20-1
j_gene: TRBJ2-3
d_gene: TRBD2
abundance: once
CDR3nt: TGCAGTGCTAACCTAGCGGGGGCGATCACAGATACGCAGTATTTT
CDR3aa: CSANLAGAITDTQYF

v_gene: TRBV6-5
j_gene: TRBJ2-5
d_gene: TRBD1
abundance: .
CDR3nt: TGTGCCAGCAGTGTCCGGGACAGGGGGGAGACCCAGTACTTC
CDR3aa: CASSVRDRGETQYF

v_gene: TRBV28
j_gene: TRBJ2-1
d_gene: .
abundance: many
CDR3nt: TGTGCCAGCATCGTCAGTCCGGGCAATGAGCAGTTCTTC
CDR3aa: CASIVSPGNEQFF

v_gene: TRBV20-1
j_gene: TRBJ1-1
d_gene: TRBD1
abundance: .
CDR3nt: TGCAGTGCTAAAGGGGGCTCTGACACTGAAGCTTTCTTT
CDR3aa: CSAKGGSDTEAFF

v_gene: TRBV7-3
j_gene: TRBJ2-5
d_gene: .
abundance: .
CDR3nt: TGTGCCAGCAGCTTATTTCCTGGAGAGACCCAGTACTTC
CDR3aa: CASSLFPGETQYF

v_gene: TRBV7-9
j_gene: TRBJ2-5
d_gene: .
abundance: .
CDR3nt: TGTGCCAGCAGCGGAGGACCCGCCGAGACCCAGTACTTC
CDR3aa: CASSGGPAETQYF

v_gene: TRBV7-8
j_gene: TRBJ2-5
d_gene: .
abundance: many
CDR3nt: TGTGCCAGCAGCTTGAGACGAGTTCAAGAGACCCAGTACTTC
CDR3aa: CASSLRRVQETQYF

v_gene: TRBV18
j_gene: TRBJ1-5
d_gene: .
abundance: .
CDR3nt: TGTGCCGGCTCACCACCATATAGCAATCAGCCCCAGCATTTT
CDR3aa: CAGSPPYSNQPQHF

v_gene: TRBV3-1
j_gene: TRBJ2-3
d_gene: .
abundance: many
CDR3nt: TGTGCCAGCAGCCCACCGTTGGGTACGCAGTATTTT
CDR3aa: CASSPPLGTQYF

v_gene: TRBV20-1
j_gene: TRBJ1-2
d_gene: .
abundance: .
CDR3nt: TGCAGTGCTAGAAAAATGAGCCGGGGCTACACCTTC
CDR3aa: CSARKMSRGYTF

v_gene: TRBV4-1
j_gene: TRBJ1-2
d_gene: .
abundance: .
CDR3nt: TGCGCCAGCAGCCAAGAAGGTCAGGACGGCTACGGCTACACCTTC
CDR3aa: CASSQEGQDGYGYTF

v_gene: TRBV10-3
j_gene: TRBJ2-5
d_gene: .
abundance: .
CDR3nt: TGTGCCATCAGTGTTGGCGGAGAGACCCAGTACTTC
CDR3aa: CAISVGGETQYF

v_gene: TRBV6-5
j_gene: TRBJ1-2
d_gene: .
abundance: many
CDR3nt: TGTGCCAGCAGTTACCGACGGAATAACTATGGCTACACCTTC
CDR3aa: CASSYRRNNYGYTF

v_gene: TRBV20-1
j_gene: TRBJ1-2
d_gene: .
abundance: few
CDR3nt: TGCAGTGCAATTACAGGGTTAGCTAACTATGGCTACACCTTC
CDR3aa: CSAITGLANYGYTF

v_gene: TRBV18
j_gene: TRBJ1-6
d_gene: .
abundance: once
CDR3nt: TGTGCCAGCTCACCCGTGACAGAGGGCAATTCACCCCTCCACTTT
CDR3aa: CASSPVTEGNSPLHF

v_gene: TRBV29-1
j_gene: TRBJ1-2
d_gene: .
abundance: .
CDR3nt: TGCAGCGTTGCCAACTATGGCTACACCTTC
CDR3aa: CSVANYGYTF

v_gene: TRBV6-1
j_gene: TRBJ2-1
d_gene: TRBD1
abundance: few
CDR3nt: TGTGCCAGCGAGCGACAGGGGGCCTTCACCTACAATGAGCAGTTCTTC
CDR3aa: CASERQGAFTYNEQFF

v_gene: TRBV12-3/TRBV12-4
j_gene: TRBJ2-7
d_gene: TRBD1
abundance: .
CDR3nt: TGTGCCAGCAGTTCAAGGGACAGGGGGCGTGGTGAGCAGTACTTC
CDR3aa: CASSSRDRGRGEQYF

v_gene: TRBV4-2
j_gene: TRBJ2-7
d_gene: TRBD1
abundance: .
CDR3nt: TGTGCCAGCAGCCCTACGAGGACAGGGGACTACGAGCAGTACTTC
CDR3aa: CASSPTRTGDYEQYF

v_gene: TRBV12-3/TRBV12-4
j_gene: TRBJ2-6
d_gene: .
abundance: few
CDR3nt: TGTGCCAGCAGTCGAGACTCGCCTGGGGCCAACGTCCTGACTTTC
CDR3aa: CASSRDSPGANVLTF

v_gene: TRBV10-3
j_gene: TRBJ1-2
d_gene: .
abundance: .
CDR3nt: TGTGCCATCAGTTCCACAGGGCTCACTTCCTTTAACTATGGCTACACCTTC
CDR3aa: CAISSTGLTSFNYGYTF

v_gene: TRBV3-1
j_gene: TRBJ1-6
d_gene: TRBD1
abundance: few
CDR3nt: TGTGCCAGCAGCCTCGGACAGGGAGATTATAATTCACCCCTCCACTTT
CDR3aa: CASSLGQGDYNSPLHF

v_gene: TRBV7-3
j_gene: TRBJ2-5
d_gene: TRBD1
abundance: .
CDR3nt: TGTGCCAGCAGTTCCGGGACAGAAGAGACCCAGTACTTC
CDR3aa: CASSSGTEETQYF

v_gene: TRBV5-1
j_gene: TRBJ2-7
d_gene: .
abundance: many
CDR3nt: TGCGCCAGCAGCTTGTTCCAAGAGCAGTACTTC
CDR3aa: CASSLFQEQYF

v_gene: TRBV20-1
j_gene: TRBJ2-1
d_gene: .
abundance: once
CDR3nt: TGCAGTGCTAGAGATCCCAGGGCCCCCCAAGAGACCCAGTTCTTC
CDR3aa: CSARDPRAPQETQFF

v_gene: TRBV5-1
j_gene: TRBJ1-3
d_gene: .
abundance: .
CDR3nt: TGCGCCAGCAGCTTGGGACAGGTTGTCTCTGGAAACACCATATATTTT
CDR3aa: CASSLGQVVSGNTIYF

v_gene: TRBV2
j_gene: TRBJ1-2
d_gene: .
abundance: few
CDR3nt: TGTGCCAGCGGGACACCGGAAGGCTACACCTTC
CDR3aa: CASGTPEGYTF

v_gene: TRBV29-1
j_gene: TRBJ1-5
d_gene: .
abundance: .
CDR3nt: TGCAGCGTCCGGGACGGACGCAAGCAGCCCCAGCATTTT
CDR3aa: CSVRDGRKQPQHF

v_gene: TRBV5-1
j_gene: TRBJ2-1
d_gene: .
abundance: .
CDR3nt: TGCGCCAGCAGCTTGAGTGACCAACACAATGAGCAGTTCTTC
CDR3aa: CASSLSDQHNEQFF

v_gene: TRBV20-1
j_gene: TRBJ2-3
d_gene: .
abundance: .
CDR3nt: TGCAGTGCTAGAGCCTATTCGGGCCGGAGCACAGATACGCAGTATTTT
CDR3aa: CSARAYSGRSTDTQYF

v_gene: TRBV2
j_gene: TRBJ2-3
d_gene: .
abundance: few
CDR3nt: TGTGCCAGCAGTGAGACGGGACGGCTCACAGATACGCAGTATTTT
CDR3aa: CASSETGRLTDTQYF

v_gene: TRBV4-1
j_gene: TRBJ2-7
d_gene: .
abundance: .
CDR3nt: TGCGCCAGCAGCCAAGATCCGGTTTCGGACGAGCAGTACTTC
CDR3aa: CASSQDPVSDEQYF

v_gene: TRBV12-3/TRBV12-4
j_gene: TRBJ1-1
d_gene: TRBD1
abundance: .
CDR3nt: TGTGCCAGCAGTGTTCTTCCCGGGACAGGGGAAGCTTTCTTT
CDR3aa: CASSVLPGTGEAFF

v_gene: TRBV13
j_gene: TRBJ2-1
d_gene: .
abundance: .
CDR3nt: TGTGCCAGCAGCGACCGGAACGGACTTGGGTTCTTC
CDR3aa: CASSDRNGLGFF

v_gene: TRBV4-1
j_gene: TRBJ2-7
d_gene: .
abundance: .
CDR3nt: TGCGCCAGCAGCCGCAAGAGAGAATACTCCTACGAGCAGTACTTC
CDR3aa: CASSRKREYSYEQYF

v_gene: TRBV2
j_gene: TRBJ1-5
d_gene: .
abundance: .
CDR3nt: TGTGCCAGCAGTGAACGGCAGGGACCCAATCAGCCCCAGCATTTT
CDR3aa: CASSERQGPNQPQHF

v_gene: TRBV7-9
j_gene: TRBJ1-1
d_gene: .
abundance: many
CDR3nt: TGTGCCAGCAGCTTAGATTTTTGGGGAGCTTTCTTT
CDR3aa: CASSLDFWGAFF

v_gene: TRBV29-1
j_gene: TRBJ2-1
d_gene: TRBD2
abundance: .
CDR3nt: TGCAGCGTCCTAGCGGGATATAATGAGCAGTTCTTC
CDR3aa: CSVLAGYNEQFF

v_gene: TRBV15
j_gene: TRBJ2-1
d_gene: TRBD1
abundance: .
CDR3nt: TGTGCCACCAGCACCCGGACAGGTTCTCCCTACAATGAGCAGTTCTTC
CDR3aa: CATSTRTGSPYNEQFF

v_gene: TRBV7-3
j_gene: TRBJ2-1
d_gene: .
abundance: many
CDR3nt: TGTGCCAGCAGCTCCAATCCCCTTCGGGGCCGGAGGGTAAGCAATGAGCAGTTCTTC
CDR3aa: CASSSNPLRGRRVSNEQFF

v_gene: TRBV15
j_gene: TRBJ2-6
d_gene: .
abundance: .
CDR3nt: TGTGCCACCAGCAGAGATCAGGGCTCTGGGGCCAACGTCCTGACTTTC
CDR3aa: CATSRDQGSGANVLTF

v_gene: TRBV2
j_gene: TRBJ1-1
d_gene: .
abundance: many
CDR3nt: TGTGCCATCCTAGGTCCACCTTCAGCTTTCTTT
CDR3aa: CAILGPPSAFF

v_gene: TRBV28
j_gene: TRBJ2-1
d_gene: .
abundance: many
CDR3nt: TGTGCCAGCAGTTTAATGAGCTACAATGAGCAGTTCTTC
CDR3aa: CASSLMSYNEQFF

v_gene: TRBV9
j_gene: TRBJ2-1
d_gene: .
abundance: .
CDR3nt: TGTGCCAGCAGCGAAAGAGCGAGAGTGACTTACAATGAGCAGTTCTTC
CDR3aa: CASSERARVTYNEQFF

v_gene: TRBV6-4
j_gene: TRBJ2-1
d_gene: TRBD2
abundance: .
CDR3nt: TGTGCCAGCAGTTCATCTAGCGGGGGGCCCTACAATGAGCAGTTCTTC
CDR3aa: CASSSSSGGPYNEQFF

v_gene: TRBV6-5
j_gene: TRBJ1-1
d_gene: .
abundance: .
CDR3nt: TGTGCCAGCAGTTACTACGTTCGGACTGAAGCTTTCTTT
CDR3aa: CASSYYVRTEAFF

v_gene: TRBV20-1
j_gene: TRBJ2-2
d_gene: TRBD2
abundance: .
CDR3nt: TGCAGTGCTAGAAGGGTAGCGGGGAACACCGGGGAGCTGTTTTTT
CDR3aa: CSARRVAGNTGELFF

v_gene: TRBV21-1
j_gene: TRBJ2-7
d_gene: .
abundance: .
CDR3nt: TGTGCCAGCAGCCCCGAAATAAGAGCGGACGAGCAGTACTTC
CDR3aa: CASSPEIRADEQYF

v_gene: TRBV5-1
j_gene: TRBJ2-1
d_gene: .
abundance: many
CDR3nt: TGCGCCAGCAGCTTGGCGATACCGGGCGAGGCCTCCTACAATGAGCAGTTCTTC
CDR3aa: CASSLAIPGEASYNEQFF

v_gene: TRBV6-5
j_gene: TRBJ2-6
d_gene: .
abundance: .
CDR3nt: TGTGCCAGCAGTTACTCGATCGGGGCTGGGGCCAACGTCCTGACTTTC
CDR3aa: CASSYSIGAGANVLTF